One sample yielded the 27 T cell receptor beta chains listed below, sequenced in a study of T cells in Graves' hyperthyroidism and ophthalmopathy. There were TCR beta CDR3 regions amplified from RNA transcripts. The study used the HTBI primer set for a first-round RT-PCR of the TCR CDR3. Via MiXCR, TCRdb re-called the multiplex PCR reads, giving one row per CDR3 protein. The sample shows under 550,000 distinct CDR3 sequences, around 15% of them seen only once. The sequenced sample consisted of blood. The receptor source for this set is a young woman with Graves' hyperthyroidism.

This sequence joins TRBV5-6 and TRBJ2-1; D unresolved. Gene TRBJ2-7 matches the end of the DNA better, so the J call may be wrong. Germline CDR1 is SGHDT and CDR2 is YYEEEE. The CDR3 consists of 11 residues. CDR3 amino acids: CASSLLNEQYF. In DNA form, the CDR3 reads TGTGCCAGCAGCTTGTTGAATGAGCAGTACTTC.

This clonotype was recorded many times. The V and J genes are TRBV3-1 and TRBJ2-7; 11 bases are shared with TRBD2. From germline, CDR1 is LGHDT and CDR2 YNNKEL (reference sequence). V lost 4 bases to trimming and J lost 0 bases; unmatched junction nucleotides: 2. The CDR3 has 15 amino acids. CDR3 in amino acids: CASSRSGRASYEQYF. Written as DNA, the CDR3 is TGTGCCAGCAGCCGTAGCGGGAGGGCCTCCTACGAGCAGTACTTC.

The sample holds a few counts of this clonotype. A much larger clone sits a single nucleotide away, making a read error possible. The V gene is TRBV6-9, the J gene TRBJ1-1; D gene unclear. Germline lookup yields CDR1 MNHGY and CDR2 SVAAGI. Between the trimmed V and J ends, which lost 4 bases and 0 bases, there was a span of 9 bases. The CDR3 is 14 residues long. The CDR3 DNA sequence: TGTGCCAGCAGTTGCGCCCGGATGAACACTGAAGCTTTCTTT. Translated: CASSCARMNTEAFF.

This clonotype was seen repeatedly, ten times or more. This chain joins TRBV6-1 and TRBJ2-7; D is uncertain. V was pared by 5 bases and J by 4 bases, with 24 bases between. The CDR3 is 17 residues long. Germline-derived CDR1 and CDR2 are MNHNS and SASEGT. CDR3 nucleotides: TGTGCCAGCAGTTCCCAGATAGTGGGCCCGATAAAATACGAGCAGTACTTC. As protein: CASSSQIVGPIKYEQYF.

This clonotype has ten or more counts. The chain has TRBV5-6 and TRBJ1-1, with a tentative D call TRBD1 (5 bases). Germline CDR1 SGHDT, CDR2 YYEEEE. Deletions cut 1 base from V and 2 bases from J, with 12 bases between. This CDR3 spans 15 amino acids. CDR3 sequence (DNA): TGTGCCAGCAGCTTGATCAGTGGGACCAACACTGAAGCTTTCTTT. This sequence encodes CASSLISGTNTEAFF.

The DNA of the CDR3 is TGTGCCAGCAGTCAGGCGTCTGTGTCACCCCTCCACTTT. Translated, it gives CASSQASVSPLHF. This chain connects TRBV14 to TRBJ1-6, with unresolved D. V dropped 6 bases and J dropped 10 bases, with 13 bases sitting between them. Germline values: CDR1 SGHDN, CDR2 FVKESK. This CDR3 comprises 13 residues.

This clonotype was recorded many times. This chain uses TRBV6-5 with TRBJ2-3; TRBD2 agrees at 14 bases. J lost 5 bases, V lost 1 base, and 8 bases had no gene match. CDR1 is MNHEY, CDR2 SVGAGI, per germline. The CDR3 covers 18 residues. The CDR3 loop is CASSYFGTSGSSGDTQYF. The CDR3 DNA follows: TGTGCCAGCAGTTACTTCGGGACTAGCGGGAGTTCGGGAGATACGCAGTATTTT.

The table lists this clonotype with a few counts. In nucleotides, the CDR3 is TGCAGTGCTAGACCTATTTTTCGTTCACCCCTCCACTTT. It encodes CSARPIFRSPLHF. The genes are TRBV20-1 and TRBJ1-6; D ambiguous. Trimming pared 2 bases from V and 9 bases from J, leaving 11 bases between. The CDR3 is 13 amino acids. Germline V gives CDR1 DFQATT, CDR2 SNEGSKA (reference sequence).

The chain has TRBV9 and TRBJ1-4; no reliable D call. CDR1 SGDLS and CDR2 YYNGEE come from the germline V gene. This CDR3 region has 13 residues. Trimming stripped 0 bases from V and 3 bases from J, with 3 bases between. CDR3 DNA: TGTGCCAGCAGCGTAGCGGCTAATGAAAAACTGTTTTTT. Translated, it gives CASSVAANEKLFF. Full variable domain (rest looked up from reference TRBV9 and TRBJ1-4): DSGVTQTPKHLITATGQRVTLRCSPRSGDLSVYWYQQSLDQGLQFLIQYYNGEERAKGNILERFSAQQFPDLHSELNLSSLELGDSALYFCASSVAANEKLFFGSGTQLSVL.

This clonotype was detected many times. The chain has TRBV29-1 and TRBJ1-1, with 8 positions matching TRBD1. In germline, CDR1 is SQVTM, CDR2 ANQGSEA. The V segment lost 6 bases and the J segment 5 bases; nucleotides outside the gene matches: 14. The CDR3 sequence is 15 residues long. CDR3 nucleotide sequence: TGCAGCGTATCATACAGGGGGAGATCGGGAACTGAAGCTTTCTTT. This sequence encodes CSVSYRGRSGTEAFF. Full variable domain (missing parts from reference TRBV29-1 and TRBJ1-1): SAVISQKPSRDICQRGTSLTIQCQVDSQVTMMFWYRQQPGQSLTLIATANQGSEATYESGFVIDKFPISRPNLTFSTLTVSNMSPEDSSIYLCSVSYRGRSGTEAFFGQGTRLTVV.

This clonotype has only a few counts. CDR3 nucleotides: TGCAGCGTTGAGGCGGGGAGCTCCTACAATGAGCAGTTCTTC. Protein: CSVEAGSSYNEQFF. The chain links TRBV29-1 to TRBJ2-1, with D possibly matching TRBD2 (6 bases). Trimming removed 3 bases at V and 0 bases at J, with 9 bases between. There are 14 residues in the CDR3. The germline V gene has CDR1 SQVTM and CDR2 ANQGSEA.

The chain employs TRBV7-2 and TRBJ1-2, with 11 bases fitting TRBD1. Germline CDR1 is SGHTA and CDR2 is FQGNSA. This CDR3 is 15 amino acids long. The V and J ends lost 10 bases and 2 bases, in that order; junction bases with no gene match: 9. CDR3 sequence reads: CATSGGQGANYGYTF. The CDR3 DNA reads as TGTGCCACCAGTGGTGGACAGGGGGCAAACTATGGCTACACCTTC.

This clonotype was observed many times. J is TRBJ1-1 and V is TRBV7-8; no reliable D call. Germline-derived CDR1 and CDR2 are SGHVS and FQNEAQ. The CDR3 is 14 residues long. V gave up 5 bases and J gave up 1 base, with 11 bases separating them. The CDR3 sequence: CASSRQTGNTEAFF. As DNA, the CDR3 is TGTGCCAGCAGCCGTCAGACTGGGAACACTGAAGCTTTCTTT.

The sample holds a few counts of this clonotype. The V gene is TRBV10-3, the J gene TRBJ2-2; D is unresolved. Trimming shortened V by 5 bases and J by 8 bases, and 15 bases separated the two germline ends. The CDR3 extends over 14 amino acids. Germline CDR1 is ENHRY and CDR2 is SYGVKD. CDR3 protein: CAISNGPSEGELFF. The CDR3 DNA is TGTGCCATCAGTAATGGACCGAGCGAGGGGGAGCTGTTTTTT.

A remark on this clonotype: This clone may be a read error of a much larger clone one base away. The CDR3: CASSYSKGKSETQFF. The CDR3 bases are TGTGCCAGCAGTTACTCGAAGGGGAAATCGGAGACCCAGTTCTTC. The chain links TRBV6-9 to TRBJ2-5; D is perhaps TRBD1 (5 bases). The end of the DNA is better explained by TRBJ2-1, so the J call may be wrong. The CDR3 sequence is 15 residues long. Germline V gene lookup returns CDR1 MNHGY and CDR2 SVAAGI.

The CDR3 DNA reads as TGTGCCAGCAGCCGGATCCCGGGACACAACTACAATGAGCAGTTCTTC. Translating gives CASSRIPGHNYNEQFF. The rearrangement joins TRBV9 to TRBJ2-1, with D possibly matching TRBD1 (6 bases). V was cut by 4 bases and J by 3 bases, with 17 bases left in between. This CDR3 has 16 amino acids. CDR1 and CDR2 (germline): SGDLS, YYNGEE.

V and J are TRBV7-6 and TRBJ1-1; tentatively, D is TRBD1 (5 bases). Trimming pared 5 bases from V and 0 bases from J, leaving 16 bases between. Germline V gene data show CDR1 as SGHVS and CDR2 as FNYEAQ. This CDR3 is built from 16 residues. The CDR3: CASSARAQGVNTEAFF. CDR3 nucleotide sequence: TGTGCCAGCAGCGCCCGAGCGCAGGGAGTGAACACTGAAGCTTTCTTT.

This clonotype was detected many times. The chain recombines TRBV3-1 with TRBJ2-7, with D perhaps matching TRBD1 (8 bases). The CDR3 loop spans 15 amino acids. Trimming left V 7 bases short and J 0 bases short, with 16 bases between. Germline V gene sequence: CDR1 LGHDT, CDR2 YNNKEL (reference sequence). The CDR3 DNA reads as TGTGCCAGCACCCACAGGGGGGGGAGCTCCTACGAGCAGTACTTC. It is translated as CASTHRGGSSYEQYF.

This clonotype was found many times. The chain recombines TRBV7-2 with TRBJ2-7, with D possibly matching TRBD2 (7 bases). Trimming cost V 5 bases and J 6 bases, with 14 bases left between them. CDR3 length: 13 residues. The germline V gene has CDR1 SGHTA and CDR2 FQGNSA. CDR3 bases: TGTGCCAGCAGCATAAGGGGGGAGGGCGAGCAGTACTTC. This sequence encodes CASSIRGEGEQYF.

This clonotype was seen many times. The chain combines TRBV7-9 with TRBJ2-1; 14 bases match TRBD2. This CDR3 spans 17 amino acids. V gave up 5 bases and J gave up 8 bases; unmatched junction bases: 11. Germline assignment: CDR1 SEHNR and CDR2 FQNEAQ (reference sequence). The CDR3 region is CASSPGLAGDRGDEQFF. In DNA form, the CDR3 reads TGTGCCAGCAGCCCGGGACTAGCGGGAGATCGGGGGGATGAGCAGTTCTTC. Complete variable domain (other parts from reference TRBV7-9 and TRBJ2-1): DTGVSQNPRHKITKRGQNVTFRCDPISEHNRLYWYRQTLGQGPEFLTYFQNEAQLEKSRLLSDRFSAERPKGSFSTLEIQRTEQGDSAMYLCASSPGLAGDRGDEQFFGPGTRLTVL.

The chain is built from TRBV5-1 and TRBJ2-3; D remains unclear. From germline, CDR1 is SGHRS and CDR2 YFSETQ. This CDR3 comprises 17 residues. The ends were cut back, 4 bases at V and 0 bases at J, with 18 bases in the middle. CDR3 amino acids: CASSPRLGPLSTDTQYF. The CDR3 DNA sequence: TGCGCCAGCAGCCCACGGCTAGGACCTCTAAGCACAGATACGCAGTATTTT.

This chain uses TRBV4-1 with TRBJ2-3; 13 bases align to TRBD2. The V gene's germline CDR1 is MGHRA and CDR2 YSYEKL. With V trimmed by 5 bases and J by 4 bases, 0 bases remained unmatched. CDR3 length: 14 residues. The CDR3 DNA is TGCGCCAGCAGCACTAGCGGGAGGGCAGATACGCAGTATTTT. Translation: CASSTSGRADTQYF.

The genes are TRBV12-3 or TRBV12-4 and TRBJ1-2, with TRBD1 matching over 9 bases. V dropped 5 bases and J dropped 6; count of bases not matched to a gene: 16. The CDR3 is made up of 17 amino acids. This chain's CDR3 is CASSLQGTGKVKDGYTF. Written as DNA, the CDR3 is TGTGCCAGCAGTCTACAGGGGACAGGGAAGGTGAAGGATGGCTACACCTTC.

This clonotype has a count of ten or more. V is TRBV5-1 and J is TRBJ1-2; D unclear. The CDR3 is 12 amino acids. CDR1 is SGHRS and CDR2 is YFSETQ in the germline V gene. V lost 0 bases and J 8 bases, leaving 8 bases between the germline ends. The CDR3 nucleotides are TGCGCCAGCAGCTTGGAACAAGAGGGCTACACCTTC. Translating it yields CASSLEQEGYTF. The variable domain in full, with the rest retrieved from reference TRBV5-1 and TRBJ1-2, is KAGVTQTPRYLIKTRGQQVTLSCSPISGHRSVSWYQQTPGQGLQFLFEYFSETQRNKGNFPGRFSGRQFSNSRSEMNVSTLELGDSALYLCASSLEQEGYTFGSGTRLTVV.

This clonotype occurred many times. CDR3 DNA sequence: TGTGCCAGCAGTTTTTCCAACGACAGGGGGCTGGCTATGAACACTGAAGCTTTCTTT. Translation: CASSFSNDRGLAMNTEAFF. This chain connects TRBV27 to TRBJ1-1; TRBD1 matches at 10 bases. Germline V gene lookup returns CDR1 MNHEY and CDR2 SMNVEV (reference sequence). The CDR3 is made up of 19 amino acids. V shed 3 bases, J shed 0 bases, and the junction held 13 bases outside the gene matches.

As concerns this clonotype: A much larger clone sits a single nucleotide away, making a read error possible. The rearrangement uses TRBV4-3 and TRBJ1-1; tentative D call: TRBD1 (6 bases). The CDR3 is 14 residues long. From germline, CDR1 is LGHNA and CDR2 YSLEER. Here the CDR3 DNA reads TGCGCCACCAGCCAAGGGTCAGGGGAGACTGAAGCTTTCTTT. This encodes CATSQGSGETEAFF.

This clonotype was counted many times. The chain employs TRBV10-3 and TRBJ2-3, with D tentatively TRBD1 (6 bases). The CDR3 covers 16 residues. Germline CDR1 ENHRY, CDR2 SYGVKD. Trimming removed 2 bases from V and 0 bases from J, with 12 bases in between. The CDR3 coding sequence is TGTGCCATCAGTGAGCGCGCAGGGGCCAGCACAGATACGCAGTATTTT. This translates into CAISERAGASTDTQYF.